These T cell receptor beta chains were read from a single sample in a study of blood T cells in healthy people across ages. TCRdb reprocessed the 5' RACE reads with MiXCR, giving one entry per CDR3 protein. The repertoire consists of over 1,500,000 distinct CDR3 sequences, with roughly 49% occurring once and the leading ten covering less than 2.5%. The sequenced sample was blood. Every receptor here comes from a woman in her forties in good health. The CDR3 runs from the conserved cysteine through the conserved F or W. D genes are given only for firm matches.

D | length | V | CDR3
NA | 14 | TRBV18 | CASSPENLQETQYF
TRBD1 | 15 | TRBV28 | CASSFGDRESSPLHF
NA | 14 | TRBV20-1 | CSASLEVRIYGYTF
TRBD2 | 19 | TRBV4-2 | CASSRRGLAGALAKNIQYF
NA | 15 | TRBV20-1 | CSATRSGWGDQPQHF
TRBD1 | 16 | TRBV7-2 | CASSLGGTGRNNEQFF
NA | 15 | TRBV6-5 | CASSYQAELGLEQYF
NA | 13 | TRBV28 | CASSFSLDYEQYF
NA | 16 | TRBV28 | CASSDPQVGRNSPLHF
NA | 12 | TRBV20-1 | CSVVQIDYGYTF
TRBD1 | 16 | TRBV20-1 | CSARYPRTGKVYEQYF
TRBD2 | 17 | TRBV4-2 | CASSQEASGGATDTQYF
NA | 14 | TRBV3-1 | CASSQGSGRCGYTF
TRBD2 | 14 | TRBV18 | CASSPPGLPDTQYF
NA | 14 | TRBV20-1 | CSAPRPYGNSPLHF
NA | 12 | TRBV9 | CASSVDWDTQYF
NA | 13 | TRBV20-1 | CSARDSLKAPQHF
NA | 16 | TRBV10-1 | CASSGSSDPSTDTQYF
NA | 15 | TRBV29-1 | CSVARGPSAYNEQFF
NA | 15 | TRBV15 | CATSSRRGDNQPQHF
NA | 14 | TRBV10-3 | CAISEDSNTDTQYF
TRBD2 | 16 | TRBV27 | CASSTRLAGGMDTQYF
NA | 14 | TRBV7-2 | CASSPGTKGYIQYF
NA | 16 | TRBV28 | CASSLQRTVAGNGYTF